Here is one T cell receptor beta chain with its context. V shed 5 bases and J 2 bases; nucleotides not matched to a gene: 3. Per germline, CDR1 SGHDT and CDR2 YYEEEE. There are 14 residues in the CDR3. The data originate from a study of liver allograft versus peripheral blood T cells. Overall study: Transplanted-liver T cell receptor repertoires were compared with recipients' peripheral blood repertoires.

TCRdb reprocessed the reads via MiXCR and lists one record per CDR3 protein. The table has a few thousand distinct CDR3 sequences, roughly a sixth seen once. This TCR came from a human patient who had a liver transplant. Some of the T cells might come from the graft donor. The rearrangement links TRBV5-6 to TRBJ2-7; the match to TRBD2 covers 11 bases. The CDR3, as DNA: TGTGCCAGCAGTAGCGGGAGGGCTGCCTACGAGCAGTACTTC. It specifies CASSSGRAAYEQYF.